The sequence of this T cell receptor (beta chain) was determined in a study of siplizumab effects on memory and regulatory T cells. The assay was immunoSEQ multiplex PCR, and TCRdb's table has in-frame clones only and misses some. The sample lists about 99,000 clones; about 93% were seen once. To note about this clone: Its cognate antigen is unknown.

The CDR3 contains 13 residues. Trimming left V 4 bases short and J 4 bases short, with 9 bases between. Germline-derived CDR1 and CDR2 are KGHSH and LQKENI. Study findings and constraints: Under siplizumab, alloreactive sequences traced to unstimulated CD4+ memory cells were significantly reduced. Whether the proliferating Tregs (from siplizumab cultures) were suppressive was not confirmed. Memory cells seemed less diverse than naive T cells, which also seemed major contributors to the alloresponse. No more than a minor fraction of alloreactive clones could be traced back to unstimulated subsets.

Sequencing used Tregs sorted from blood. The chain has TRBV18 and TRBJ2-3; D uncertain. The sequence came from a human donor in good health. CDR3 amino acids: CASSRHSPDTQYF. CDR3 coding DNA: TGTGCCAGCTCACGGCACAGCCCAGATACGCAGTATTTT.